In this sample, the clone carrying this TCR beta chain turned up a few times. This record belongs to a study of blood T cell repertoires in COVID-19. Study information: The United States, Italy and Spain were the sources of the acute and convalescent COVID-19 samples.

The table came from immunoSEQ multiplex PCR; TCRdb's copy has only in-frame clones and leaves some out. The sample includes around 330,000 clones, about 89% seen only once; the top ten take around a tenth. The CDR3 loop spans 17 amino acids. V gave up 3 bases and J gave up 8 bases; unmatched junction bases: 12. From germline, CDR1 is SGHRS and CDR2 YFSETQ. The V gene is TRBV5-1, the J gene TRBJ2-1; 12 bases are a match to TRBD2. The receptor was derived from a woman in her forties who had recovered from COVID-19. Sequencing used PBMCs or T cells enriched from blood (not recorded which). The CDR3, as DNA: TGCGCCAGCAGCTCTGGGGTGCTAGCGGGGGGGTCGGATGAGCAGTTCTTC. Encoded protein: CASSSGVLAGGSDEQFF. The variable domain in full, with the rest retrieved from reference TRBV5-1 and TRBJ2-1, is KAGVTQTPRYLIKTRGQQVTLSCSPISGHRSVSWYQQTPGQGLQFLFEYFSETQRNKGNFPGRFSGRQFSNSRSEMNVSTLELGDSALYLCASSSGVLAGGSDEQFFGPGTRLTVL.